This entry lists 19 T cell receptor beta chains sequenced from one sample in a study of blood T cells in healthy people across ages (dated by TCRdb to between 2015 and 2016). Library preparation used 5' RACE. A second roughly 7 to 12 cycle PCR used a sample-barcoded 5' primer and a J-beta primer mix. The public reads were reprocessed in TCRdb via fastp at Q25 and MiXCR, keeping in-frame beta chains. Rows are unified per CDR3 protein, each entry keeping the most common DNA and genes. The sample has over 1,500,000 distinct CDR3 sequences on record, about two fifths of them singletons. The ten largest clonotypes hold more than 20% of the sample. The specimen sequenced was blood. The receptor set was obtained from a human donor in good health.

The V call is TRBV29-1, the J call TRBJ2-5; 9 bases match TRBD1. The CDR3 contains 15 residues. With V trimmed by 2 bases and J by 4 bases, 8 bases remained unmatched. Germline CDR1 reads SQVTM; CDR2 reads ANQGSEA. CDR3 protein: CSVERTGAGIETQYF. CDR3 bases: TGCAGCGTTGAACGGACAGGGGCCGGAATAGAGACCCAGTACTTC.

The genes are TRBV7-3 and TRBJ2-7; D uncertain. With 2 bases removed from V and 3 bases from J, the gap between germline ends came to 14 bases. Looked up from germline, CDR1 is SGHTA and CDR2 is FQGTGA. The CDR3 length is 15 residues. CDR3 sequence (DNA): TGTGCCAGCAGCTTATTAGGAGACCGCTACTACGAGCAGTACTTC. It specifies CASSLLGDRYYEQYF.

About this clonotype: A read error may account for a junction end that differs from germline. The chain joins TRBV14 to TRBJ1-4, with 12 nucleotides matching TRBD1. Germline V gene data show CDR1 as SGHDN and CDR2 as FVKESK. CDR3 size: 16 residues. In DNA form, the CDR3 reads TGTGCCAGCAGCCGGGACAGGGGGCGAGTTAATGAAAAACGGTTTTTT. Amino acid sequence: CASSRDRGRVNEKRFF.

This clonotype was found once. In DNA, the CDR3 is TGTGCCAGCAGCCTCCAACAGGGTAACATTCAGTACTTC. Translating it yields CASSLQQGNIQYF. V and J are TRBV7-9 and TRBJ2-4, with a possible D match to TRBD1 (6 bases). The CDR3 totals 13 residues. Trimming pared 5 bases from V and 7 bases from J, leaving 12 bases between. Germline V lookup: CDR1 SEHNR, CDR2 FQNEAQ (reference sequence).

This rearrangement joins TRBV4-1 to TRBJ2-7, with D unclear. The germline gives CDR1 MGHRA, CDR2 YSYEKL. V lost 0 bases, J lost 2 bases, and 11 bases lay in between. This CDR3 contains 15 residues. DNA of the CDR3: TGCGCCAGCAGCCAAGATGTGGGAACCCCCTACGAGCAGTACTTC. Translating it yields CASSQDVGTPYEQYF.

The rearrangement links TRBV2 to TRBJ1-2; D is perhaps TRBD1 (6 bases). CDR1 and CDR2 (germline): SNHLY, FYNNEI. This CDR3 is built from 13 residues. V gave up 11 bases and J gave up 0 bases, with 13 bases separating them. As DNA, the CDR3 is TGTGCCGTACCGGGGGCAGCTAACTATGGCTACACCTTC. It is translated as CAVPGAANYGYTF.

This clonotype has a count of ten or more. V gene TRBV18 combines with J gene TRBJ2-7, with 11 bases that match TRBD2. The J segment lost 3 bases and the V segment lost 8 bases, leaving 3 bases of the junction unmatched. This CDR3 comprises 13 residues. The V gene's germline CDR1 is KGHSH and CDR2 LQKENI. The CDR3 region is CASGGTSGYEQYF. As DNA, the CDR3 is TGTGCCAGCGGCGGGACTAGCGGCTACGAGCAGTACTTC.

This clonotype appeared a single time. The CDR3 DNA reads TGTGCCAGCAGCCCCGAGGGCCCCCGAGGTAGCTACACCTTC. It yields the protein CASSPEGPRGSYTF. The V gene is TRBV4-2, the J gene TRBJ1-2; no definite D call. The V gene lost 4 bases and the J gene lost 9 bases, with 18 bases spanning the gap. The CDR3 loop spans 14 amino acids. The germline gives CDR1 LGHNA, CDR2 YNFKEQ.

The sample holds a few counts of this clonotype. This rearrangement joins TRBV29-1 to TRBJ2-1; tentatively, D is TRBD2 (6 bases). Germline V CDR1 and CDR2: SQVTM, ANQGSEA. This CDR3 has 14 residues. V lost 5 bases, J lost 13 bases, and 24 bases lay in between. CDR3 loop: CSVRDSLAKNIQFF. The CDR3 nucleotides read TGCAGCGTTCGGGACTCTCTAGCCAAAAACATTCAGTTCTTC.

This clonotype was seen a handful of times. The V and J genes are TRBV12-5 and TRBJ2-1; no definite D call. This CDR3 has 16 amino acids. Germline values: CDR1 LGHNT, CDR2 FRNRAP. The ends were cut back, 0 bases at V and 7 bases at J, with 16 bases in the middle. The CDR3 loop is CASGLVRRMGANEQFF. The CDR3, as DNA: TGTGCTAGTGGTTTGGTACGCAGGATGGGCGCAAATGAGCAGTTCTTC.

There are a few counts of this clonotype. The gene calls are TRBV6-6 and TRBJ2-2, with D possibly being TRBD2 (6 bases). V was cut by 3 bases and J by 0 bases, with 11 bases left in between. Germline V gene lookup returns CDR1 MNHNY and CDR2 SVGAGI (reference sequence). The CDR3 is 16 residues long. The DNA of the CDR3 is TGTGCCAGCAGTTATTCGGGGGAGACGAACACCGGGGAGCTGTTTTTT. Its translation: CASSYSGETNTGELFF.

This clonotype was observed a few times. The V gene is TRBV10-3, the J gene TRBJ1-2, with 8 bases that match TRBD1. The CDR3 covers 14 residues. Losses at the gene ends were 10 bases for V and 1 base for J; bases not matched to a gene: 8. The germline CDR1 and CDR2 sequences are ENHRY and SYGVKD. The CDR3 reads CATSGTGYNYGYTF. In DNA, the CDR3 is TGTGCCACCTCGGGGACAGGATATAACTATGGCTACACCTTC.

The chain employs TRBV7-8 and TRBJ2-7; perhaps D is TRBD1 or TRBD2 (5 bases each). V gave up 5 bases and J gave up 6 bases, with 17 bases separating them. The CDR3 contains 14 residues. From germline, CDR1 is SGHVS and CDR2 FQNEAQ. CDR3 sequence: CASSARDRRGEQYF. The CDR3 bases are TGTGCCAGCAGCGCCCGGGACCGAAGGGGCGAGCAGTACTTC.

The chain carries TRBV11-3 and TRBJ2-5; TRBD2 matches at 7 bases. The CDR3 length is 15 residues. Germline CDR1 is SGHNT and CDR2 is YENEEA. J gave up 3 bases and V 5 bases, and 9 bases lay outside the gene matches. The CDR3 region is CASSGWGGSEETQYF. CDR3 coding DNA: TGTGCCAGCAGCGGCTGGGGAGGGTCGGAAGAGACCCAGTACTTC.

This clonotype showed up just a few times. The chain joins TRBV21-1 to TRBJ1-5; the DNA was not used to check the table's D call, TRBD1. TRBV21-1 is a recognized pseudogene. This CDR3 contains 17 residues. In DNA, the CDR3 is TGTGCCAGCAGCAAAGGAGGGGGACCTAATAGCAATCAGCCCCAGCATTTT. Translation gives CASSKGGGPNSNQPQHF.

V is TRBV3-1 and J is TRBJ2-1; D remains unclear. The V end was cut by 2 bases, the J end by 9 bases, with 14 bases between. This CDR3 comprises 14 residues. Per germline, CDR1 LGHDT and CDR2 YNNKEL (reference sequence). DNA of the CDR3: TGTGCCAGCAGCCAACGCAGGATCCAGGCTGAGCAGTTCTTC. It is translated as CASSQRRIQAEQFF.

Note on this clonotype: The DNA is omitted, as the CDR3 cannot be located on it reliably, and the CDR3 follows TCRdb's listing. The gene calls are TRBV11-2 and TRBJ2-1; the table's D call, TRBD1, has no DNA check behind it. CDR1 is SGHAT, CDR2 FQNNGV, per germline. A total of 13 residues make up the CDR3, ends included. CDR3 residues: CASSLVGGGTPFF.

The CDR3 here is CAISESTGGYEQYF. DNA of the CDR3: TGTGCCATCAGTGAGTCGACGGGGGGCTACGAGCAGTACTTC. This chain connects TRBV10-3 to TRBJ2-7; 7 nucleotides line up with TRBD2. Germline V CDR1 and CDR2: ENHRY, SYGVKD. There are 14 residues in the CDR3. V dropped 0 bases and J dropped 3; count of bases not matched to a gene: 2.

The CDR3 sequence: CASSAWTVNTEAFF. CDR3 DNA: TGTGCCAGCAGTGCCTGGACAGTGAACACTGAAGCTTTCTTT. The chain joins TRBV12-3 or TRBV12-4 to TRBJ1-1, with D possibly TRBD1 on 6 matching bases. Trimming cost V 5 bases and J 0 bases, with 10 bases left between them. This CDR3 has 14 residues.